The entry that follows covers one T cell receptor beta chain sequence. Antigen specificity is unknown. This record belongs to a study of cytomegalovirus exposure and HLA in healthy donors. Study results and limitations: One later analysis reportedly identified an Asian-associated ancestry cluster that showed fewer N-insertions than the approximately 600-donor mean.

The PCR was carried out with 60 Vbeta primers and 13 Jbeta primers. Assay used: immunoSEQ multiplex PCR; TCRdb lists only in-frame clones, some missing. This sample carries around 100,000 clones, nearly 75% of them seen once, and the ten largest clones take around 4.9%. The CDR3 consists of 18 residues. V lost 1 base, J lost 1 base, and 4 bases stayed unmatched. CDR1 is SEHNR and CDR2 is FQNEAQ in the germline V gene (reference sequence). The chain carries TRBV7-9 and TRBJ2-6; the match to TRBD1 covers 10 bases. The specimen was PBMCs. The TCR originated in a young man in good health and CMV-seropositive. DNA of the CDR3: TGTGCCAGCAGCTTAGGGACAGGGGGACTTTCTGGGGCCAACGTCCTGACTTTC. Protein: CASSLGTGGLSGANVLTF.